A selection of T cell receptor beta chains follows, all from one sample in a study of T cell responses to AZD1222 COVID-19 vaccine. The protocol was immunoSEQ multiplex PCR, while the TCRdb copy is restricted to in-frame clones and leaves out a portion. The data show approximately 97,000 clones, less than 90% seen once. Material: peripheral blood, obtained on day 0 of AZD1222 vaccination. These receptors all come from an adult in good health. CDR3s include the opening cysteine and the closing phenylalanine or tryptophan. The order of the fields is CDR3 length, clone size, D gene, J gene, V gene, CDR3 DNA, CDR3 protein. The D gene is left open where the match is weak. Size is stated for part of the rows, as once, few or many counts, or as a class when the clone is expanded.

length: 15; size: NA; D: TRBD2; J: TRBJ2-7; V: TRBV15; DNA: TGTGCCACCAGCCTCGGACTAGCGGGAGCCTACGAGCAGTACTTC; CDR3: CATSLGLAGAYEQYF
length: 13; size: NA; D: NA; J: TRBJ1-4; V: TRBV5-5; DNA: TGTGCCAGCTCCTTGGGTTTGGCGGAAAAACTGTTTTTT; CDR3: CASSLGLAEKLFF
length: 14; size: NA; D: NA; J: TRBJ1-6; V: TRBV2; DNA: TGTGCCAGCAACGAAAGGGGCTTGGATTCACCCCTCCACTTT; CDR3: CASNERGLDSPLHF
length: 13; size: NA; D: NA; J: TRBJ2-2; V: TRBV7-3; DNA: TGTGCCAGCAGCTTACTCGGGACCGGGGAGCTGTTTTTT; CDR3: CASSLLGTGELFF
length: 15; size: NA; D: TRBD1; J: TRBJ1-1; V: TRBV27; DNA: TGTGCCAGCAGTTTAACCCCCGGGACAGGGGCTGAAGCTTTCTTT; CDR3: CASSLTPGTGAEAFF
length: 14; size: NA; D: NA; J: TRBJ2-5; V: TRBV5-1; DNA: TGCGCCAGCAGCTTGGATAACGGAAACGGTTTCCAGTACTTC; CDR3: CASSLDNGNGFQYF
length: 18; size: NA; D: NA; J: TRBJ2-1; V: TRBV4-3; DNA: TGCGCCAGCAGCCAAGATTATAGGGTAGATCTTTCCTACAATGAGCAGTTCTTC; CDR3: CASSQDYRVDLSYNEQFF
length: 15; size: NA; D: TRBD1; J: TRBJ1-2; V: TRBV7-2; DNA: TGTGCCAGCAGCCCACCGGGACAGGGAAACTATGGCTACACCTTC; CDR3: CASSPPGQGNYGYTF
length: 14; size: NA; D: TRBD2; J: TRBJ2-5; V: TRBV2; DNA: TGTGCCAGCAGTTCGGAGCGGGGGCTGGAGACCCAGTACTTC; CDR3: CASSSERGLETQYF
length: 15; size: NA; D: NA; J: TRBJ2-7; V: TRBV28; DNA: TGTGCCAGCAGTTCCCAGAAGGGTTTAGCCTACGAGCAGTACTTC; CDR3: CASSSQKGLAYEQYF
length: 13; size: NA; D: NA; J: TRBJ1-2; V: TRBV3-1/TRBV3-2; DNA: TGTGCCAGCAGCCAGGGCATCGCCTATGGCTACACCTTC; CDR3: CASSQGIAYGYTF
length: 14; size: NA; D: NA; J: TRBJ2-7; V: TRBV6-6; DNA: TGTGCCAGCAGTTATGGTGGAAGACACTACGAGCAGTACTTC; CDR3: CASSYGGRHYEQYF
length: 16; size: NA; D: TRBD2; J: TRBJ2-7; V: TRBV28; DNA: TGTGCCAGCACCACCCCCACTAGCGATGCCCCCTACGAGCAGTACTTC; CDR3: CASTTPTSDAPYEQYF
length: 13; size: NA; D: NA; J: TRBJ1-2; V: TRBV27; DNA: TGTGCCAGCAGTTTAAGGGAGGGTAATGGTTACACCTTC; CDR3: CASSLREGNGYTF
length: 14; size: NA; D: NA; J: TRBJ2-7; V: TRBV9; DNA: TGTGCCAGCAGCGTAGTAGGGAGCTCCTACGAGCAGTACTTC; CDR3: CASSVVGSSYEQYF
length: 15; size: NA; D: TRBD1; J: TRBJ1-6; V: TRBV19; DNA: TGTGCCAGTAGTACGGGGGGGACAGGAAATTCACCCCTCCACTTT; CDR3: CASSTGGTGNSPLHF
length: 14; size: NA; D: NA; J: TRBJ1-2; V: TRBV10-3; DNA: TGTGCCATCAGCGGCGACATTCAAAGCTATGGCTACACCTTC; CDR3: CAISGDIQSYGYTF
length: 15; size: NA; D: NA; J: TRBJ1-2; V: TRBV6-5; DNA: TGTGCCAGCAGTTACTCGTGGGGGGCCGGCTATGGCTACACCTTC; CDR3: CASSYSWGAGYGYTF
length: 14; size: once; D: TRBD1; J: TRBJ1-1; V: TRBV7-3; DNA: TGTGCCAGCAGCTCGACAGGGAGAAACACTGAAGCTTTCTTT; CDR3: CASSSTGRNTEAFF
length: 14; size: NA; D: TRBD1; J: TRBJ1-5; V: TRBV29-1; DNA: TGCAGCGTTGCGAACCAGGGGGGAGCAGTGCCCCAGCATTTT; CDR3: CSVANQGGAVPQHF
length: 12; size: NA; D: NA; J: TRBJ1-2; V: TRBV29-1; DNA: TGCAGCGTTGTCGGAGGGGATCGTGGCTACACCTTC; CDR3: CSVVGGDRGYTF
length: 15; size: NA; D: NA; J: TRBJ1-3; V: TRBV2; DNA: TGTGCCAGCAGCGACCGGACCGCTAGTGGGAACACCATATATTTT; CDR3: CASSDRTASGNTIYF
length: 15; size: NA; D: NA; J: TRBJ2-3; V: TRBV3-1/TRBV3-2; DNA: TGTGCCAGCAGCCAACTTGCGGCAGGCACAGATACGCAGTATTTT; CDR3: CASSQLAAGTDTQYF
length: 13; size: few; D: NA; J: TRBJ1-5; V: TRBV4-2; DNA: TGTGCCAGCGGGTCTACTAGCAATCAGCCCCAGCATTTT; CDR3: CASGSTSNQPQHF
length: 14; size: NA; D: NA; J: TRBJ2-4; V: TRBV27; DNA: TGTGCCAGCAGTCCGGGCCAGGGAGGAAACATTCAGTACTTC; CDR3: CASSPGQGGNIQYF
length: 15; size: NA; D: NA; J: TRBJ1-6; V: TRBV6-5; DNA: TGTGCCAGCAGTTACCTTCGTGGCGGCGCCTCACCCCTCCACTTT; CDR3: CASSYLRGGASPLHF